This T cell receptor beta chain was documented in a study of CD8+ T cells in alopecia areata. Study as a whole: A regimen of oral tofacitinib, 5 to 10 mg twice daily, was given to treated patients.

Treatment defined: oral pan-JAK inhibitor, 5-10 mg twice daily. Extracted RNA was reverse transcribed into cDNA, the sequencing template. Using immunoSEQ multiplex PCR, the repertoire was profiled, and TCRdb retains in-frame clones only, with some absent. The repertoire includes under 350,000 clones, 58% of them detected once, and over 1.5% sits in the top ten. Looked up from germline, CDR1 is MGHDK and CDR2 is SYGVNS. The CDR3 runs to 14 residues. The junction had 9 bases not matched to a gene; V was cut back by 8 bases and J by 7 bases. This TCR derives from a human donor with alopecia areata. The V call is TRBV25-1, the J call TRBJ2-1, with 9 bases fitting TRBD1. The specimen comprised CD4+ T cells sorted from blood, sampled at week 24, from a patient treated with tofacitinib. The CDR3 DNA reads as TGTGCCAGCTTGGAGGGACAGGGTTCTAATGAGCAGTTCTTC. Encoded protein: CASLEGQGSNEQFF.